Listed below are T cell receptor beta chains from one sample, sequenced in a study of Ad26.COV2.S vaccination and SARS-CoV-2 variants. The table came from immunoSEQ multiplex PCR; TCRdb's copy has only in-frame clones and leaves some out. This table holds about 680,000 clones, more than 80% found once. This specimen consisted of peripheral blood, obtained in a trial of Ad26.COV2.S vaccine versus placebo. All receptors come from a person between 18 and 59 years old who received the Ad26.COV2.S COVID-19 vaccine or a placebo. Each CDR3 is given with its conserved first and last residue. D genes are given only for firm matches. A clone size is listed for some rows: how often the clone was seen (once, few, many), or a class if it is expanded.

clone size: once
J gene: TRBJ2-3
D gene: NA
V gene: TRBV3-1/TRBV3-2
CDR3 DNA: TGTGCCAGCAGCCAAGGGGAGAATACGCAGTATTTT
CDR3 protein: CASSQGENTQYF

clone size: NA
J gene: TRBJ1-4
D gene: NA
V gene: TRBV15
CDR3 DNA: TGTGCCACCAGCAGAGATAGGCAGGGGAATCGGGAACTGTTTTTT
CDR3 protein: CATSRDRQGNRELFF

clone size: NA
J gene: TRBJ2-1
D gene: NA
V gene: TRBV5-1
CDR3 DNA: TGCGCCAGCAGCCCGATGGCCAGTGAGAATGAGCAGTTCTTC
CDR3 protein: CASSPMASENEQFF

clone size: NA
J gene: TRBJ2-2
D gene: NA
V gene: TRBV29-1
CDR3 DNA: TGCAGCGTTAGGGGGTCCGGGGAGCTGTTTTTT
CDR3 protein: CSVRGSGELFF

clone size: NA
J gene: TRBJ2-7
D gene: TRBD1
V gene: TRBV12-5
CDR3 DNA: TGTGCTAGTGGTTGGGACAGCTACGAGCAGTACTTC
CDR3 protein: CASGWDSYEQYF

clone size: NA
J gene: TRBJ1-2
D gene: NA
V gene: TRBV10-2
CDR3 DNA: TGCGCCAGCAGTGATAGCAGCAACTATGGCTACACCTTC
CDR3 protein: CASSDSSNYGYTF

clone size: few
J gene: TRBJ2-5
D gene: TRBD1
V gene: TRBV29-1
CDR3 DNA: TGCAGCGTGGGACAGGGGGCAGGGAAGACCCAGTACTTC
CDR3 protein: CSVGQGAGKTQYF

clone size: few
J gene: TRBJ2-7
D gene: NA
V gene: TRBV7-2
CDR3 DNA: TGTGCCAGCAGCGCAGGGGAGGCCTCCTACGAGCAGTACTTC
CDR3 protein: CASSAGEASYEQYF

clone size: once
J gene: TRBJ2-1
D gene: NA
V gene: TRBV7-2
CDR3 DNA: TGTGCCAGCAGCTTACAGGGTACAGACAATGAGCAGTTCTTC
CDR3 protein: CASSLQGTDNEQFF

clone size: NA
J gene: TRBJ1-1
D gene: NA
V gene: TRBV18
CDR3 DNA: TGTGCCAGCTCACCACCGACACGAGGGACCGATGAAGCTTTCTTT
CDR3 protein: CASSPPTRGTDEAFF

clone size: NA
J gene: TRBJ2-2
D gene: NA
V gene: TRBV5-4
CDR3 DNA: TGTGCCAGCAGCCTTGACGGCGGGGAGCTGTTTTTT
CDR3 protein: CASSLDGGELFF

clone size: NA
J gene: TRBJ1-1
D gene: TRBD1
V gene: TRBV30
CDR3 DNA: TGTGCCCTCGGACAGGGCCGACTGAACACTGAAGCTTTCTTT
CDR3 protein: CALGQGRLNTEAFF

clone size: NA
J gene: TRBJ2-5
D gene: TRBD2
V gene: TRBV5-4
CDR3 DNA: TGTGCCAGCAGATCTGCCGGGACTAGCGGGAGGGCCACTATGGCGACCCAGTACTTC
CDR3 protein: CASRSAGTSGRATMATQYF

clone size: NA
J gene: TRBJ2-1
D gene: NA
V gene: TRBV12-3/TRBV12-4
CDR3 DNA: TGTGCCAGCAGTTTATACGGGAGAAAGTTCTTC
CDR3 protein: CASSLYGRKFF

clone size: NA
J gene: TRBJ1-2
D gene: NA
V gene: TRBV25-1
CDR3 DNA: TGTGCCAGCAGTGGGTGGTATGGCTACACTTTC
CDR3 protein: CASSGWYGYTF

clone size: NA
J gene: TRBJ2-7
D gene: NA
V gene: TRBV18
CDR3 DNA: TGTGCCAGCTCACCACCGGGGCCCTTCGGCACCTACGAGCAGTACTTC
CDR3 protein: CASSPPGPFGTYEQYF

clone size: NA
J gene: TRBJ2-7
D gene: NA
V gene: TRBV6-2/TRBV6-3
CDR3 DNA: TGTGCCAGCAGTTACACCGGCTCCTACGAGCAGTACTTC
CDR3 protein: CASSYTGSYEQYF

clone size: NA
J gene: TRBJ1-5
D gene: NA
V gene: TRBV29-1
CDR3 DNA: TGCAGCGTTGAAGCCCTGAAGGCACAGCCCCAGCATTTT
CDR3 protein: CSVEALKAQPQHF

clone size: NA
J gene: TRBJ2-1
D gene: NA
V gene: TRBV30
CDR3 DNA: TGTGCCTGGCAGGGTGTGGATGAGCAGTTCTTC
CDR3 protein: CAWQGVDEQFF

clone size: few
J gene: TRBJ1-3
D gene: NA
V gene: TRBV18
CDR3 DNA: TGTGCCAGCTCACCTCAGCCCGGGGGCCTCTCTGGAAACACCATATATTTT
CDR3 protein: CASSPQPGGLSGNTIYF

clone size: NA
J gene: TRBJ1-1
D gene: NA
V gene: TRBV6-6
CDR3 DNA: TGTGCCAGCAGTTACGCAGGGGTGGGGAAAGCTTTCTTT
CDR3 protein: CASSYAGVGKAFF

clone size: NA
J gene: TRBJ2-1
D gene: TRBD2
V gene: TRBV19
CDR3 DNA: TGTGCCAGTATGAACGGTGTAGCGGGAAAGGATGAGCAGTTCTTC
CDR3 protein: CASMNGVAGKDEQFF

clone size: NA
J gene: TRBJ2-7
D gene: NA
V gene: TRBV27
CDR3 DNA: TGTGCCAGCAGTCGCGGGACCGGCGAGCAGTACTTC
CDR3 protein: CASSRGTGEQYF

clone size: NA
J gene: TRBJ2-5
D gene: NA
V gene: TRBV3-1/TRBV3-2
CDR3 DNA: TGTGCCAGCAGCCAAGATCTAGCTAGCTCCACTCAAGAGACCCAGTACTTC
CDR3 protein: CASSQDLASSTQETQYF

clone size: NA
J gene: TRBJ2-1
D gene: TRBD2
V gene: TRBV3-1/TRBV3-2
CDR3 DNA: TGTGCCAGCAGCCAAGTTTATGGACTAGCAGGCTCCTACAATGAGCAGTTCTTC
CDR3 protein: CASSQVYGLAGSYNEQFF

clone size: once
J gene: TRBJ1-6
D gene: NA
V gene: TRBV30
CDR3 DNA: TGTGCCTGGAGTGTACTTGGCAGGGGTAATTCACCCCTCCACTTT
CDR3 protein: CAWSVLGRGNSPLHF

clone size: NA
J gene: TRBJ2-7
D gene: NA
V gene: TRBV7-2
CDR3 DNA: TGTGCCAGCAGCTTATTCTTAGGACTCCGGACGTACGAGCAGTACTTC
CDR3 protein: CASSLFLGLRTYEQYF

clone size: NA
J gene: TRBJ1-1
D gene: NA
V gene: TRBV30
CDR3 DNA: TGTGCCTGGAGCTCGACAGGGAACACTGAAGCTTTCTTT
CDR3 protein: CAWSSTGNTEAFF

clone size: NA
J gene: TRBJ1-6
D gene: TRBD1
V gene: TRBV2
CDR3 DNA: TGTGCCAGCAGTGTATATCAGGGGGCGGCACCCCTCCACTTT
CDR3 protein: CASSVYQGAAPLHF

clone size: NA
J gene: TRBJ1-3
D gene: TRBD1
V gene: TRBV2
CDR3 DNA: TGTGCCAGCAGTGTTTACAGGGGAACTGGAAACACCATATATTTT
CDR3 protein: CASSVYRGTGNTIYF

clone size: NA
J gene: TRBJ2-3
D gene: TRBD1
V gene: TRBV19
CDR3 DNA: TGTGCCAGTAGTCCTGCCCGGACAGGGCGATCCTCAGATACGCAGTATTTT
CDR3 protein: CASSPARTGRSSDTQYF

clone size: NA
J gene: TRBJ1-4
D gene: NA
V gene: TRBV2
CDR3 DNA: TGTGCCACCGGTGGATTTGTTAATGAAAAACTGTTTTTT
CDR3 protein: CATGGFVNEKLFF

clone size: NA
J gene: TRBJ1-1
D gene: NA
V gene: TRBV7-9
CDR3 DNA: TGTGCCAGCAGCTTAGAGTGGGGGAACACTGAAGCTTTCTTT
CDR3 protein: CASSLEWGNTEAFF

clone size: NA
J gene: TRBJ2-6
D gene: TRBD1
V gene: TRBV5-4
CDR3 DNA: TGTGCCAGCAGCGCGGTGACAGGGGGCACCTCCGGGGCCAACGTCCTGACTTTC
CDR3 protein: CASSAVTGGTSGANVLTF

clone size: NA
J gene: TRBJ2-2
D gene: NA
V gene: TRBV7-2
CDR3 DNA: TGTGCCAGCAGCTTAGCACCCAACACCGGGGAGCTGTTTTTT
CDR3 protein: CASSLAPNTGELFF

clone size: NA
J gene: TRBJ1-5
D gene: NA
V gene: TRBV6-5
CDR3 DNA: TGTGCCAGCAGTTACGACGTCCATCAGCCCCAGCATTTT
CDR3 protein: CASSYDVHQPQHF